What follows describes a single T cell receptor beta chain. There is no known antigen for this receptor. Base qualities are not provided; no much larger clone lies one nucleotide away. The cohort consisted of some 730 healthy bone marrow donors. At the time of sampling, all cohort members were nominally healthy, though unrecorded immune exposures were likely present. The donor was CMV seronegative and belonged to the group of several hundred seronegative cohort members. Each donor provided a peripheral blood sample, and peripheral blood mononuclear cells were used for TCR beta sequencing. Genomic DNA was extracted from the blood cell samples with the Qiagen DNeasy Blood Extraction Kit. The library was produced with the immunoSEQ multiplex PCR assay. For the multiplex PCR, a mixture combining 60 forward primers for TCR Vbeta segments and 13 reverse primers for TCR Jbeta segments was used. The CDR3 region of rearranged TCR beta genes was amplified from genomic DNA with a multiplex PCR assay. On the Illumina HiSeq System, the amplified TCR beta libraries were sequenced as 87-base-pair reads. The published analysis was carried out like this. In a later analysis, around 80 million unique TCR beta chains were counted across the approximately 640 repertoires, and around 10 million of these chains were shared by at least two donors. Raw reads were error-corrected and collapsed into unique sequences with a nearest-neighbor algorithm that merged closely related sequences to remove PCR and sequencing errors. CDR3 sequences were aligned to IMGT reference sequences to assign V, D and J gene segments. For a sequence to be retained, a match of at least six nucleotides to both a V gene segment and a J gene segment was required. A rearrangement was called productive if the CDR3 had no stop codons and remained in frame with V and J, and every other rearrangement was called non-productive. Following IMGT convention, CDR3 was defined as the stretch from the second conserved V-encoded cysteine to the conserved J-encoded phenylalanine. In an earlier analysis of roughly 610 of the donors, sequences lacking an unambiguous match to a single V gene segment were excluded. An earlier analysis of a few hundred of the donors called V segments functional above 56.7% productive rearrangements and segregating when the between-donor standard deviation exceeded 5%. A statistical classification framework was built to diagnose cytomegalovirus status from the catalog of TCR beta chain sequences. In a later analysis, TCR nucleotide sequences were compared against IMGT/GENE-DB human TR gene sequences so that V and J genes could be assigned. In a later analysis, CDR3 sequences and most-parsimonious VDJ recombination scenarios were assigned using the TCRdist pipeline. In a later analysis, each TCR beta chain was defined by its CDR3 amino acid sequence together with its V-gene family, and reads without a unique V-gene family were excluded. In a later analysis, fewer than 650 highly shared, low-generation-probability nucleotide sequences were removed to address suspected cross-contamination and a sequencing artifact. A later analysis calculated a clonal expansion index for each public chain from normalized within-repertoire ranks of inferred template counts. Generation probabilities in a later analysis came from a VDJ recombination model fitted to out-of-frame rearrangements, and those results were checked against IGoR. In a later analysis, TCR-TCR, TCR-HLA and TCR-CMV co-occurrence was scored with hypergeometric tests, and a repertoire-size bias correction was applied to TCR pairs. To estimate false discovery rates, a later analysis permuted the HLA or CMV assignments 20 times. In a later analysis, co-occurring TCRs were grouped with DBSCAN, and TCRdist sequence similarity was added when clustering was performed within HLA-allele-positive subsets. Repertoires with fewer than 30,000 or more than 120,000 public chains were left out of co-occurrence clustering, as were five repertoires with anomalous nucleotide sharing. In its TCRdb copy, this immuneACCESS table keeps in-frame sequences only and misses some clones. Where compared with another copy, unresolved V genes explain less than half of these, and the others have no known cause. The DNA gave D and trimming, while V, J and clone size come from that table. The table for this sample lists roughly 150,000 clones; approximately 80% of them were counted only once. More than 1.5% of the sample is in the top ten clones.

The record originates from a study of cytomegalovirus exposure and HLA in healthy donors (dated by TCRdb to about 2017). For the study in its entirety: In an earlier analysis of some 610 of the donors, approximately 260 Gb of sequence data and 100 million or so unique TCR beta sequences from 150 million to 200 million T cells were reported. An early release covering over 500 HLA-typed donors comprised about 300 gigabases of sequencing data and 65 million to 100 million unique TCR sequences. Among the roughly 400 genotyped donors, around 79% belonged to the genetic ancestry cluster associated with self-reported Caucasian donors. The aim of the study was to test whether cataloging public T cell receptors could identify signatures of past pathogen exposure. Using immunosequencing, the study profiled T cell repertoires from 640 or so subjects and related those repertoires to cytomegalovirus serostatus. In addition to the first cohort of 500 to 850 subjects, a separate validation cohort of under 150 different subjects was used. To predict cytomegalovirus infection status, the study brought together high-throughput TCR immunosequencing, statistical association of individual TCRs with disease status, and machine learning. A later analysis re-analyzed previously published TCR beta repertoires from 666 donors and added high-resolution HLA genotyping to study TCR occurrence patterns. In the later analysis, no new phenotypic data were used to find candidate immune exposures; instead, reliance was placed on TCR beta sequences and their occurrence across donors. In an earlier analysis of about 590 of the donors, high-throughput TCR beta sequencing was used to judge whether each TCR beta V gene segment behaved as functional or pseudogenic. Donor age, sex, ethnicity and CMV serostatus were collected together with the repertoire data. In a later genetic analysis, genome-wide SNP genotypes for about three fifths of the roughly 670 donors were used, and that subset was treated as a discovery cohort. All discovery cohort repertoires had been generated on a single sequencing platform. Both class I and class II loci were covered by HLA typing, at four-digit resolution. Typing coverage varied by locus: roughly 629-630 donors for A, B, C, DRB1 and DQB1; approximately 500 for DQA1; around 570 for DPA1; approximately 470 for DPB1. Because of strong linkage in the cohort, five DR-DQ haplotypes were treated as single units for association and clustering. Across about 380 genotyped donors of the cohort, an average of approximately 200,000 unique TCR beta nucleotide sequences per donor were sequenced, and 15% to 20% of those sequences were non-productive.

The CDR3 holds 15 amino acids from the cysteine to the phenylalanine. The retained sequence is limited to the CDR3, 45 bases, with the frame set at the first base. Per the germline V gene, MNHNS is the CDR1 and SASEGT is the CDR2. V is pared back by 6 bases and J by 1 base, with 13 bases lying between the germline termini. Broad study findings and their caveats: In a later genetic analysis, a missense DCLRE1C variant was associated with V-gene and J-gene trimming of TCR beta chains, and the association was replicated in an independent cohort. Three of the identified cytomegalovirus-associated TCR beta chains were confirmed in vitro to be specific for cytomegalovirus antigens. The study gave a list of 150 to 200 TCR beta chains associated with cytomegalovirus. HLA typing was unavailable for some donors at each locus, so association tests used only the typed subset. A later analysis associated 16,951 TCR beta sequences with specific HLA alleles at a false discovery rate of 0.05. When HLA alleles, especially DR and DQ, strongly co-occurred, attributing TCR associations to individual alleles was difficult. A further reported finding was that TCR beta sequences accurately predicted the HLA-A and HLA-B alleles for most subjects in the first cohort. Most CMV-associated TCR beta chains appeared to be HLA-restricted in a later analysis, and the HLA associations seemed to be driven largely by CMV exposure. Because the 87-base-pair reads could not distinguish some IMGT-functional V segments, including TRBV6-2 and TRBV6-3, those segments were excluded. In both the original and validation cohorts, the classifier was reported to diagnose cytomegalovirus status with high specificity and sensitivity. According to the authors, the approach could potentially be generalized to other disease states and immunological phenotypes. The earlier analysis of 587 of the donors excluded roughly 17 rarely observed V segments, including chromosome 9 orphons, because counts were too low. A cluster of highly shared sequence variants was judged likely to represent a technical artifact of the sequencing pipeline. Sequencing depth was assumed to be roughly uniform across donors in the presence/absence analyses, though that assumption may not hold. In a later analysis, HLA-associated TCR beta chains were found to be more clonally expanded and to have lower generation probabilities than equally common non-associated chains. Most TCR sequences were seen in very few donors, while some public TCRs were found in many individuals. Broadly in line with IMGT annotations, most TCR beta V segments showed up in productive rearrangements about 87% or about 30% of the time in an earlier analysis of around 600 of the donors. Correlated functional status among segregating V segments might reflect linkage disequilibrium, but an unknown experimental factor could not be ruled out. According to a later analysis, TCR association rates differed among HLA loci, with DRB1 alleles showing the most associated TCRs and HLA-C alleles showing the fewest. The only immune exposure information available for the cohort was CMV serostatus. Several of the top co-occurrence clusters appeared to be linked to parvovirus B19, influenza, CMV and Epstein-Barr virus, according to a later analysis. In this cohort, only TCR beta chains were sequenced, and detectable features were limited by the absence of alpha or paired-chain data. According to a later genetic analysis, donors in an Asian-associated ancestry cluster had fewer N-insertions in productive TCRs than the approximately 670-donor mean.

Sequencing was done on a sample of PBMCs. The chain joins TRBV6-1 to TRBJ2-1; matching of 7 bases hints at TRBD2 as the D gene. This TCR was recovered from a woman aged 18-35 years in good health and CMV-seronegative. The sequenced DNA: TGTGCCAGCAGGGTGGGGGGGGCTTCCTACAATGAGCAGTTCTTC. Its protein product is CASRVGGASYNEQFF.